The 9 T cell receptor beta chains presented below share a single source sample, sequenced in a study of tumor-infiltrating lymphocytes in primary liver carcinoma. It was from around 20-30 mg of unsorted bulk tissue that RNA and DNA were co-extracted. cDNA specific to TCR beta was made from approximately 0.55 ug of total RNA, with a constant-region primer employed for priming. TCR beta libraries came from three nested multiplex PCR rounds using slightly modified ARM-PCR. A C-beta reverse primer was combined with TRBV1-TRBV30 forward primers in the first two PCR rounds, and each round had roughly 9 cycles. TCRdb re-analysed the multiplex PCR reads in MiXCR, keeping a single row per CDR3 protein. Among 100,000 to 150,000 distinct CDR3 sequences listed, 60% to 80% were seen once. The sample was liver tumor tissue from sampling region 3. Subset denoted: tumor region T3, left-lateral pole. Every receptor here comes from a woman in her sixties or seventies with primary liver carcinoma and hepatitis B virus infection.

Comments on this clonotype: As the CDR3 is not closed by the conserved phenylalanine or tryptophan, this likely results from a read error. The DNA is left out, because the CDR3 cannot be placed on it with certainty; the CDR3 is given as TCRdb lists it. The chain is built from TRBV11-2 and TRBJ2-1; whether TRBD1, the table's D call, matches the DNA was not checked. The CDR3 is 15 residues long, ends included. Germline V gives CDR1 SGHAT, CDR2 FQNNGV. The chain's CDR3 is CASSLLNDRGNEQLL.

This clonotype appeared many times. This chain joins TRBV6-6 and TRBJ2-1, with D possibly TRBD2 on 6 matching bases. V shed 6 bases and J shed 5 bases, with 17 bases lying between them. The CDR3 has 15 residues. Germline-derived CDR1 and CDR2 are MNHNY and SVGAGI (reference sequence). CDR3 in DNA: TGTGCCAGCAGCTCCCAGGGTGCGGGGAACAATGAGCAGTTCTTC. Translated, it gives CASSSQGAGNNEQFF.

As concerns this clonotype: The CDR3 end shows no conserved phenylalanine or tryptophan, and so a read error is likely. The CDR3 spells CASSAPRSPYEQYL. As DNA, the CDR3 is TGTGCCAGCAGTGCCCCTCGGAGCCCCTACGAGCAGTACCTC. The chain links TRBV6-1 to TRBJ2-7; D is ambiguous. With 4 bases removed from V and 2 bases from J, the gap between germline ends came to 12 bases. CDR1 and CDR2 (germline): MNHNS, SASEGT. The CDR3 is 14 amino acids.

DNA of the CDR3: TGTGCCAGCAGCTTGGAATCTGGACTAGCGGACACGGATACGCAGTATTTT. Its translation is CASSLESGLADTDTQYF. The V and J genes are TRBV11-3 and TRBJ2-3; 10 bases are shared with TRBD2. CDR3 size: 17 residues. Germline V CDR1 and CDR2: SGHNT, YENEEA. After removal of 3 bases from V and 6 bases from J, the junction contained 12 bases not matched to a gene.

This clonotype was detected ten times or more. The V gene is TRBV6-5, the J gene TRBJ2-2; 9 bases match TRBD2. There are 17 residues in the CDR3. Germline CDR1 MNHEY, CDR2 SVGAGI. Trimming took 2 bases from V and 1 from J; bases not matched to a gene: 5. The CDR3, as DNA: TGTGCCAGCAGTTACGCTCAGACTAGCGGGAACACCGGGGAGCTGTTTTTT. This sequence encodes CASSYAQTSGNTGELFF.

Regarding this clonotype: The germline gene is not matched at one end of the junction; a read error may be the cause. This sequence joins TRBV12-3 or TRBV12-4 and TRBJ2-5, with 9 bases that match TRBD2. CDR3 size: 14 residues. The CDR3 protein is CSSSPSSGKETRCF. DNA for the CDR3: TGTTCCAGCAGTCCGTCTAGCGGGAAAGAGACCCGGTGCTTC.

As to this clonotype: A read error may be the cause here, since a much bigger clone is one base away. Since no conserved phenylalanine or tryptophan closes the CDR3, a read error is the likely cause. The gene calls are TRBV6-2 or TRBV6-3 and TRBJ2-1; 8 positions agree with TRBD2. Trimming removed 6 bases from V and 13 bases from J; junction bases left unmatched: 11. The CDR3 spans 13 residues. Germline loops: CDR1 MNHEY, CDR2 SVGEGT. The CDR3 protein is CASRLAGFGPQFL. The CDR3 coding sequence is TGTGCCAGCAGGCTAGCGGGTTTCGGACCACAGTTCCTC.

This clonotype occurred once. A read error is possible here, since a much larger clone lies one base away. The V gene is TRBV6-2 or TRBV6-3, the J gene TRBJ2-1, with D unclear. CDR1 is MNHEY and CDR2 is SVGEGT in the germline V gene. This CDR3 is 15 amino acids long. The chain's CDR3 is CACSYGVLVGNEQFF. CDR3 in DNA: TGTGCCTGCAGTTACGGTGTCCTGGTAGGCAATGAGCAGTTCTTC.

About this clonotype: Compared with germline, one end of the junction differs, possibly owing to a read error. CDR3 DNA: TGCAGTGTTGAACCTAGGGGTACCTACGAGCAGTACTTC. Amino acid sequence: CSVEPRGTYEQYF. The rearrangement links TRBV29-1 to TRBJ2-7; D is possibly TRBD1 (5 bases). Germline assignment: CDR1 SQVTM and CDR2 ANQGSEA. The CDR3 consists of 13 residues.